This T cell receptor beta chain was observed in a study of OX40 agonist ivuxolimab in advanced cancers. In terms of the full investigation: The costimulatory receptor OX40 (CD134) was targeted by ivuxolimab, a fully human IgG2 agonistic monoclonal antibody. Intravenous ivuxolimab was administered to patients every 2 weeks at six dose levels: 0.01, 0.1, 0.3, 1.5, 3 and 10 mg/kg. Peripheral TCRbeta sequencing aimed to test whether ivuxolimab altered TCR sequence diversity and caused clonal T-cell expansion. The paper covers the monotherapy dose-escalation part of the phase I ivuxolimab trial, which included N ≈ 50 patients. Patients were allowed to have had prior anti-PD-1, anti-PD-L1 or anti-CTLA-4 therapy, and 30% to 50% of the dose-escalation patients had previously received checkpoint inhibitors. Partial responses occurred in three dose-escalation patients, of whom one had hepatocellular carcinoma and two had cutaneous melanoma. Of the roughly 53 patients in dose escalation, about 20 had hepatocellular carcinoma, some 15 had melanoma, 9 had renal cell carcinoma and 9 had head and neck cancer. A male proportion of approximately 83% and a mean age of approximately 55 years, ranging from roughly 23 to 79, were recorded for the dose-escalation cohort. The full study reports these points: Which antigens the clonally expanded peripheral T cells were specific for was not determined. After ivuxolimab, expanded clones were on average more numerous among CD8+ T cells than among CD4+ T cells. In the 0.1-3.0 mg/kg groups, partial responders were among the patients with the lowest normalized peripheral clonal expansion, particularly in CD8+ T cells. At doses of 0.1 to 3.0 mg/kg, clonal expansion of both CD4+ and CD8+ blood T cells was observed from baseline to week 6. Low levels of normalized T-cell clonal expansion were also seen in some patients who did not respond.

On this clone itself: Its cognate antigen has yet to be identified. The input lacks base qualities; no much larger clone sits a single base away.

Patients with autoimmune disease history or receiving systemic immunosuppression were excluded from the trial. Peripheral blood for TCR sequencing was drawn from every dose cohort at baseline, at cycle 4 day 1 and at cycle 7 day 1. Samples were obtained from an open-label, multicenter, first-in-human phase I dose-escalation trial of ivuxolimab. Adults with locally advanced or metastatic melanoma, renal cell, hepatocellular, or head and neck squamous cell carcinoma were enrolled in the trial. Before TCR sequencing, CD4+ T cells and CD8+ T cells from peripheral blood were sorted into separate populations. To sequence the TCRbeta CDR3 region, genomic DNA was isolated from the sorted cells. TCRbeta CDR3 regions were sequenced using the immunoSEQ Assay. The source is immuneACCESS, and TCRdb retained only in-frame sequences with V and J called. Part of the clones is not carried over; for the studies checked, unresolved V genes explain less than half of this, and the remainder is unexplained. This sample gives over 60,000 clones in total; about 91% of them show up just once. The ten biggest clones cover approximately 0.86% of the sample.

The sequence derives from an adult with an advanced solid tumor such as melanoma, head and neck, liver or kidney cancer. The sequencing used CD4+ or CD8+ T cells sorted from blood, collected in a trial of the OX40 agonist ivuxolimab.

DNA sequence: TGTGCCAGCAGTTCCCCGGGGGTTGTGGACACTGAAGCTTTCTTT. Its product reads: CASSSPGVVDTEAFF. Recombination joined TRBV28 with TRBJ1-1, with TRBD1 tentatively as D gene (5 bases match). Trimming removed 4 bases from V and 3 bases from J, leaving 15 bases between the germline ends. Via the germline V gene, CDR1 is MDHEN and CDR2 SYDVKM. From cysteine to phenylalanine, the CDR3 is 15 amino acids long. Here the CDR3 DNA is all that survives: 45 bases in frame from base 1.